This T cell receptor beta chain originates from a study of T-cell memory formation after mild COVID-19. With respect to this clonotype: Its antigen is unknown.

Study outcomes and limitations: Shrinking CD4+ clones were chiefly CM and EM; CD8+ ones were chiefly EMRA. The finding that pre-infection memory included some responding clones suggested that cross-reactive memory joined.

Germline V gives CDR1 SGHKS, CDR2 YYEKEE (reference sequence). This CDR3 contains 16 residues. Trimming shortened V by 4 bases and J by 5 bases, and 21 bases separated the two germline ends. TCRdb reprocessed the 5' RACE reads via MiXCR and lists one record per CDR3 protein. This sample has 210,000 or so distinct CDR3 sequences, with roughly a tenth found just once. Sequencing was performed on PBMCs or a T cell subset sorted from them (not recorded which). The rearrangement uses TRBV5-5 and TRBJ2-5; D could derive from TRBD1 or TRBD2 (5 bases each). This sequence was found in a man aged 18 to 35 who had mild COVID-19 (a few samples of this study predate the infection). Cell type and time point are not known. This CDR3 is CASSRRWDGVAETQYF. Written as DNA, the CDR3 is TGTGCCAGCAGCCGACGATGGGACGGTGTCGCGGAGACCCAGTACTTC.